What follows describes a single T cell receptor beta chain. The V end lost 0 bases, the J end lost 2 bases, and 22 bases lay between the germline ends. The CDR3 has 19 residues. Per the germline V gene, CDR1 is LGHNA and CDR2 is YNFKEQ. The protocol was immunoSEQ multiplex PCR, while the TCRdb copy is restricted to in-frame clones and leaves out a portion. The profile shows a few hundred thousand clones, approximately 84% of them singletons. This specimen comes from a study of blood T cell repertoires in COVID-19. V usage is TRBV4-2 and J usage is TRBJ1-1; a weak D match, TRBD1 (6 bases). The sequenced sample consisted of peripheral blood. This receptor was taken from a human donor in a cohort sampled during active COVID-19. CDR3: CASSQESRTSGTPNTEAFF. Here the CDR3 DNA reads TGTGCCAGCAGCCAAGAGTCGAGGACTTCCGGGACACCTAACACTGAAGCTTTCTTT.